The rows below give T cell receptor beta chains drawn from one sample of a study of CD8 T cells in Susac syndrome. TCRdb reprocessed the immunoSEQ multiplex PCR reads with MiXCR, giving one entry per CDR3 protein. The sample shows about 100,000 distinct CDR3 sequences, 95% of them seen only once. The specimen was CD8+ T cells from PBMCs. Every receptor here comes from a human donor with Susac syndrome. The CDR3 runs from the conserved cysteine through the conserved F or W. Each record gives: J gene, D gene, clone size, V gene, CDR3 protein, CDR3 DNA. The D gene is left open where the match is weak. The listing skips clone size in some rows; elsewhere it reads once, few, many or a size class.

J gene: TRBJ2-5; D gene: -; clone size: -; V gene: TRBV29-1; CDR3 protein: CSVALGQETQYF; CDR3 DNA: TGCAGCGTAGCTTTGGGCCAAGAGACCCAGTACTTC
J gene: TRBJ2-4; D gene: -; clone size: -; V gene: TRBV24-1; CDR3 protein: CATSERVGDKNIQYF; CDR3 DNA: TGTGCCACCAGTGAGAGGGTCGGCGACAAAAACATTCAGTACTTC
J gene: TRBJ1-2; D gene: -; clone size: -; V gene: TRBV7-9; CDR3 protein: CASSLGAGNNYGYTF; CDR3 DNA: TGTGCCAGCAGCTTAGGTGCTGGGAATAACTATGGCTACACCTTC
J gene: TRBJ2-5; D gene: -; clone size: -; V gene: TRBV11-3; CDR3 protein: CASRDSTQETQYF; CDR3 DNA: TGTGCCAGCCGTGATAGCACCCAAGAGACCCAGTACTTC
J gene: TRBJ2-5; D gene: TRBD2; clone size: -; V gene: TRBV29-1; CDR3 protein: CSVSIWGGGETQYF; CDR3 DNA: TGCAGCGTCTCAATTTGGGGGGGAGGAGAGACCCAGTACTTC
J gene: TRBJ2-7; D gene: -; clone size: -; V gene: TRBV6-1; CDR3 protein: CASSELIVSSYEQYF; CDR3 DNA: TGTGCCAGCAGTGAACTCATTGTGAGCTCCTACGAGCAGTACTTC
J gene: TRBJ2-1; D gene: -; clone size: -; V gene: TRBV28; CDR3 protein: CAARGRIDEQFF; CDR3 DNA: TGTGCGGCGCGGGGTCGGATTGATGAGCAGTTCTTC
J gene: TRBJ1-5; D gene: TRBD1; clone size: -; V gene: TRBV3-1; CDR3 protein: CASSQGQGNNQPQHF; CDR3 DNA: TGTGCCAGCAGCCAGGGACAGGGAAATAATCAGCCCCAGCATTTT
J gene: TRBJ1-1; D gene: -; clone size: -; V gene: TRBV12-3/TRBV12-4; CDR3 protein: CASSDRVLVMNTEAFF; CDR3 DNA: TGTGCCAGCAGCGACCGAGTTTTAGTCATGAACACTGAAGCTTTCTTT
J gene: TRBJ1-2; D gene: -; clone size: -; V gene: TRBV6-5; CDR3 protein: CASRPWGDRGYTF; CDR3 DNA: TGTGCCAGCAGACCCTGGGGGGATCGTGGCTACACCTTC
J gene: TRBJ2-5; D gene: -; clone size: -; V gene: TRBV13; CDR3 protein: CASSLDSGVEETQYF; CDR3 DNA: TGTGCCAGCAGCTTAGATTCCGGGGTAGAGGAGACCCAGTACTTC
J gene: TRBJ2-1; D gene: -; clone size: few; V gene: TRBV14; CDR3 protein: CASSQGGEQFF; CDR3 DNA: TGTGCCAGCTCCCAGGGGGGTGAGCAGTTCTTC
J gene: TRBJ1-3; D gene: -; clone size: -; V gene: TRBV7-2; CDR3 protein: CASSHPRGSGNTIYF; CDR3 DNA: TGTGCCAGCAGCCACCCCCGGGGCTCTGGAAACACCATATATTTT
J gene: TRBJ1-5; D gene: -; clone size: -; V gene: TRBV20-1; CDR3 protein: CSAQPGVSNQPQHF; CDR3 DNA: TGCAGTGCTCAACCAGGGGTTAGCAATCAGCCCCAGCATTTT
J gene: TRBJ2-7; D gene: TRBD2; clone size: -; V gene: TRBV6-5; CDR3 protein: CASSYSDPGLAGYEQYF; CDR3 DNA: TGTGCCAGCAGTTACTCGGACCCGGGACTAGCGGGCTACGAGCAGTACTTC
J gene: TRBJ1-4; D gene: -; clone size: -; V gene: TRBV29-1; CDR3 protein: CSVGQYNEKLFF; CDR3 DNA: TGCAGCGTTGGACAGTATAATGAAAAACTGTTTTTT
J gene: TRBJ2-5; D gene: TRBD1; clone size: -; V gene: TRBV25-1; CDR3 protein: CASSSQDRIQETQYF; CDR3 DNA: TGTGCCAGCAGTTCTCAGGACAGGATCCAAGAGACCCAGTACTTC
J gene: TRBJ1-1; D gene: -; clone size: -; V gene: TRBV6-5; CDR3 protein: CASSYGRAAFF; CDR3 DNA: TGTGCCAGCAGTTACGGTCGGGCGGCTTTCTTT
J gene: TRBJ1-2; D gene: -; clone size: -; V gene: TRBV18; CDR3 protein: CASSPSDTDGYTF; CDR3 DNA: TGTGCCAGCTCACCAAGCGACACGGATGGCTACACCTTC
J gene: TRBJ2-5; D gene: -; clone size: -; V gene: TRBV10-3; CDR3 protein: CAISAPGGDEETQYF; CDR3 DNA: TGTGCCATCAGTGCCCCCGGCGGGGACGAAGAGACCCAGTACTTC
J gene: TRBJ1-2; D gene: -; clone size: -; V gene: TRBV14; CDR3 protein: CASSQDLGFGYTF; CDR3 DNA: TGTGCCAGCAGCCAAGATTTAGGTTTTGGCTACACCTTC
J gene: TRBJ1-3; D gene: -; clone size: -; V gene: TRBV5-6; CDR3 protein: CASSWTAVTLSGNTIYF; CDR3 DNA: TGTGCCAGCAGCTGGACAGCAGTCACCCTCTCTGGAAACACCATATATTTT
J gene: TRBJ2-5; D gene: -; clone size: -; V gene: TRBV28; CDR3 protein: CASSPLGVEETQYF; CDR3 DNA: TGTGCCAGCAGTCCCCTTGGGGTAGAAGAGACCCAGTACTTC
J gene: TRBJ2-7; D gene: -; clone size: -; V gene: TRBV2; CDR3 protein: CASSYGADSYEQYF; CDR3 DNA: TGTGCCAGCTCGTACGGGGCGGACTCCTACGAGCAGTACTTC
J gene: TRBJ1-2; D gene: TRBD1; clone size: -; V gene: TRBV5-1; CDR3 protein: CASSLGQGNSGYTF; CDR3 DNA: TGCGCCAGCAGCTTGGGACAGGGGAACTCTGGCTACACCTTC
J gene: TRBJ2-2; D gene: -; clone size: -; V gene: TRBV29-1; CDR3 protein: CSAVEGGGPTGELFF; CDR3 DNA: TGCAGCGCTGTGGAGGGGGGCGGACCCACCGGGGAGCTGTTTTTT
J gene: TRBJ2-7; D gene: -; clone size: -; V gene: TRBV3-1; CDR3 protein: CASSQEAVDEQYF; CDR3 DNA: TGTGCCAGCAGCCAAGAGGCGGTGGACGAGCAGTACTTC
J gene: TRBJ1-1; D gene: TRBD1; clone size: once; V gene: TRBV20-1; CDR3 protein: CSASQGAKAFF; CDR3 DNA: TGCAGTGCTTCCCAGGGGGCAAAGGCTTTCTTT
J gene: TRBJ2-4; D gene: -; clone size: -; V gene: TRBV21-1; CDR3 protein: CASSPQGGQGGSIQYF; CDR3 DNA: TGTGCCAGCAGCCCGCAGGGGGGGCAGGGTGGGAGCATTCAGTACTTC
J gene: TRBJ1-1; D gene: TRBD1; clone size: -; V gene: TRBV29-1; CDR3 protein: CSVGQGAAEAFF; CDR3 DNA: TGCAGCGTTGGACAGGGGGCTGCTGAAGCTTTCTTT
J gene: TRBJ2-5; D gene: -; clone size: -; V gene: TRBV12-3/TRBV12-4; CDR3 protein: CASSLAVGLQETQYF; CDR3 DNA: TGTGCCAGCAGTTTAGCGGTGGGTCTGCAAGAGACCCAGTACTTC
J gene: TRBJ2-5; D gene: -; clone size: -; V gene: TRBV6-5; CDR3 protein: CASSEGGETQYF; CDR3 DNA: TGTGCCAGCAGTGAGGGGGGGGAGACCCAGTACTTC
J gene: TRBJ2-1; D gene: TRBD2; clone size: once; V gene: TRBV11-2; CDR3 protein: CASSFPSSGGTHNEQFF; CDR3 DNA: TGTGCCAGCAGCTTCCCAAGTAGCGGGGGGACACACAATGAGCAGTTCTTC
J gene: TRBJ1-1; D gene: -; clone size: -; V gene: TRBV6-5; CDR3 protein: CASSYSTARTEAFF; CDR3 DNA: TGTGCCAGCAGTTACAGTACAGCACGTACTGAAGCTTTCTTT
J gene: TRBJ2-1; D gene: -; clone size: -; V gene: TRBV3-1; CDR3 protein: CASSQDRRGDNYSYNEQFF; CDR3 DNA: TGTGCCAGCAGCCAAGATCGTAGGGGGGATAATTATTCCTACAATGAGCAGTTCTTC
J gene: TRBJ1-2; D gene: -; clone size: -; V gene: TRBV12-3/TRBV12-4; CDR3 protein: CASKSFLGDYGYTF; CDR3 DNA: TGTGCCAGCAAGTCGTTCTTGGGGGACTATGGCTACACCTTC
J gene: TRBJ2-7; D gene: -; clone size: -; V gene: TRBV20-1; CDR3 protein: CSARGRSGGYEQYF; CDR3 DNA: TGCAGTGCTAGAGGTCGGAGCGGAGGCTACGAGCAGTACTTC
J gene: TRBJ2-1; D gene: -; clone size: -; V gene: TRBV15; CDR3 protein: CATSRDGALSYNEQFF; CDR3 DNA: TGTGCCACCAGCAGAGATGGCGCCCTTTCCTACAATGAGCAGTTCTTC
J gene: TRBJ1-3; D gene: -; clone size: -; V gene: TRBV7-9; CDR3 protein: CASSPYQNTIYF; CDR3 DNA: TGTGCCAGCAGCCCTTATCAGAACACCATATATTTT
J gene: TRBJ1-4; D gene: -; clone size: -; V gene: TRBV7-9; CDR3 protein: CASSNPSGGEKLFF; CDR3 DNA: TGTGCCAGCAGCAACCCCTCCGGAGGCGAAAAACTGTTTTTT
J gene: TRBJ1-2; D gene: -; clone size: -; V gene: TRBV12-5; CDR3 protein: CASGLGYGYTF; CDR3 DNA: TGTGCTAGTGGTTTGGGCTATGGCTACACCTTC
J gene: TRBJ1-1; D gene: -; clone size: -; V gene: TRBV28; CDR3 protein: CASSLLNTEAFF; CDR3 DNA: TGTGCCAGCAGTTTATTGAACACTGAAGCTTTCTTT
J gene: TRBJ2-3; D gene: TRBD1; clone size: -; V gene: TRBV7-8; CDR3 protein: CASSLVVTGPDTQYF; CDR3 DNA: TGTGCCAGCAGCTTAGTTGTGACAGGGCCAGATACGCAGTATTTT
J gene: TRBJ2-3; D gene: TRBD2; clone size: -; V gene: TRBV29-1; CDR3 protein: CSVTSGVTDTQYF; CDR3 DNA: TGCAGCGTTACTAGCGGGGTCACAGATACGCAGTATTTT
J gene: TRBJ2-3; D gene: TRBD2; clone size: -; V gene: TRBV5-1; CDR3 protein: CASSRAGGLTDTQYF; CDR3 DNA: TGCGCCAGCAGCCGGGCGGGAGGTTTGACAGATACGCAGTATTTT
J gene: TRBJ1-3; D gene: -; clone size: -; V gene: TRBV29-1; CDR3 protein: CSVRDSSGNTIYF; CDR3 DNA: TGCAGCGTCCGGGATTCATCTGGAAACACCATATATTTT
J gene: TRBJ1-2; D gene: -; clone size: -; V gene: TRBV20-1; CDR3 protein: CSARDRGEEGGPNYGYTF; CDR3 DNA: TGCAGTGCTAGAGATCGTGGGGAGGAGGGAGGGCCTAACTATGGCTACACCTTC
J gene: TRBJ2-3; D gene: -; clone size: -; V gene: TRBV6-6; CDR3 protein: CASSYPAQGRYEQYF; CDR3 DNA: TGTGCCAGCAGTTATCCAGCACAGGGGAGGTACGAGCAGTATTTT
J gene: TRBJ2-3; D gene: -; clone size: -; V gene: TRBV15; CDR3 protein: CATSGVTDTQYF; CDR3 DNA: TGTGCCACCTCCGGGGTCACAGATACGCAGTATTTT
J gene: TRBJ2-3; D gene: -; clone size: -; V gene: TRBV29-1; CDR3 protein: CSVEAASTDTQYF; CDR3 DNA: TGCAGCGTTGAAGCGGCGAGCACAGATACGCAGTATTTT
J gene: TRBJ2-7; D gene: TRBD2; clone size: -; V gene: TRBV3-1; CDR3 protein: CASSLGLAYTYEQYF; CDR3 DNA: TGTGCCAGCAGCCTAGGACTAGCGTACACCTACGAGCAGTACTTC
J gene: TRBJ2-5; D gene: -; clone size: -; V gene: TRBV7-6; CDR3 protein: CASSPTVGTQYF; CDR3 DNA: TGTGCCAGCAGCCCCACAGTGGGGACCCAGTACTTC
J gene: TRBJ2-2; D gene: -; clone size: -; V gene: TRBV2; CDR3 protein: CASRDLQQGSSVGELFF; CDR3 DNA: TGTGCCAGCAGAGATCTCCAACAGGGAAGCTCGGTCGGGGAGCTGTTTTTT
J gene: TRBJ2-1; D gene: -; clone size: -; V gene: TRBV29-1; CDR3 protein: CSVIRVANYNEQFF; CDR3 DNA: TGCAGCGTTATCCGGGTTGCCAACTACAATGAGCAGTTCTTC